This TCR beta chain was recovered during a study of CD8 T cell repertoires and HIV-1 epitope variants. Study-level information: Tested: three Gag epitope families, Nef HW9 and YT9. IL-2, IL-7 and IL-15 were added on days 3 and 7 of roughly 11-day cultures.

CDR1 is SEHNR, CDR2 FQNEAQ, per germline (reference sequence). Trimming pared 1 base from V and 1 base from J, leaving 11 bases between. The CDR3 spans 16 residues. Repertoires were generated with immunoSEQ multiplex PCR, while TCRdb's copy carries only in-frame clones and drops some. The sample lists several thousand clones, around three fifths occurring once. Notes on this clone: What it recognizes is unknown.

This receptor was identified in a male donor with HIV. Sequencing was performed on cultured CD8+ T cells derived from PBMCs. The chain combines TRBV7-9 with TRBJ1-5; perhaps TRBD1 as D (5 bases). This chain's CDR3 is CASSLGAGRSNQPQHF. The CDR3 nucleotides are TGTGCCAGCAGCTTAGGGGCAGGGCGAAGCAATCAGCCCCAGCATTTT.